This TCR beta chain was profiled in a study of cytomegalovirus exposure and HLA in healthy donors. Study-wide results and caveats: The tendency of first-cohort TCR clusters to co-occur in the 120 or so validation repertoires was identified by a subsequent analysis.

The length of the CDR3 is 14 residues. The germline gives CDR1 MNHEY, CDR2 SVGAGI. The V and J ends lost 2 bases and 4 bases respectively, with 9 bases between them. Here immunoSEQ multiplex PCR was the method, and the copy in TCRdb shows in-frame clones only, minus some. Of 150,000 to 200,000 clones in the sample, around 90% were seen once. Comment on this clone: Antigen: not known.

The sequenced material came from PBMCs. This TCR came from a man aged 18 to 29 in good health and CMV-seronegative. J is TRBJ2-1 and V is TRBV6-5, with D tentatively TRBD2 (6 bases). CDR3 sequence reads: CASSYLGSYNEQFF. DNA for the CDR3: TGTGCCAGCAGTTACCTCGGGAGTTACAATGAGCAGTTCTTC.